This TCR beta chain was obtained from a study of identical twins. Trimming took 7 bases from V and 5 from J, leaving 14 bases between them. This CDR3 is 13 amino acids long. The table lists this clonotype with a few counts. MiXCR was run by TCRdb on the 5' RACE reads, yielding one entry per CDR3 protein. The sample consists of hundreds of thousands of distinct CDR3 sequences, around 21% of them appearing once. The same sample was also used in a study of T cells expressing NK-cell markers. This second study notes: Seven of eight sequenced donors tested HCMV-seropositive; one tested seronegative. The CD3+CD56-NKG2C+ fraction was also led by these clonotypes in a few donors. Clones of NKG2C+ T cells that had expanded were of unclear HCMV specificity.

The source material was PBMCs. This clonotype originated in a woman under 30 in good health. V usage is TRBV12-3 or TRBV12-4 and J usage is TRBJ1-1, with D unresolved. The CDR3 DNA reads TGTGCCAGCATTGAACAGCCAGAGACTGAAGCTTTCTTT. Protein product: CASIEQPETEAFF.